The entry below describes one TCR beta chain. Its antigen remains unidentified. The study ran its PCR with 60 Vbeta and 13 Jbeta primers. Assay used: immunoSEQ multiplex PCR; TCRdb lists only in-frame clones, some missing. The data contain 120,000 to 150,000 clones, roughly four fifths of them singletons. No record was made of this donor's CMV serostatus. This sample was taken from a study of cytomegalovirus exposure and HLA in healthy donors. Germline values: CDR1 SGHTA, CDR2 FQGNSA. The CDR3 is 14 amino acids. The ends were cut back, 2 bases at V and 1 base at J, with 7 bases in the middle. Whole-study findings and limits: It was only CMV serostatus that was available as immune exposure information. Researchers reported in a later analysis that a missense DCLRE1C variant was tied to TCR beta V- and J-gene trimming.

The chain carries TRBV7-2 and TRBJ2-3; D is undetermined. This TCR was sampled from a human donor in good health. The sample comprised PBMCs. Here the CDR3 reads CASSLISGTDTQYF. The CDR3 region has the DNA TGTGCCAGCAGCTTAATTTCTGGCACAGATACGCAGTATTTT. Drawing the rest from reference TRBV7-2 and TRBJ2-3, the complete variable domain is GAGVSQSPSNKVTEKGKDVELRCDPISGHTALYWYRQSLGQGLEFLIYFQGNSAPDKSGLPSDRFSAERTGGSVSTLTIQRTQQEDSAVYLCASSLISGTDTQYFGPGTRLTVL.